A single sample is the source of the 3 T cell receptor beta chains below, sequenced in a study of monozygotic twins with cystic fibrosis. Clones were sequenced by immunoSEQ multiplex PCR, and TCRdb holds only the in-frame ones, with some missing. The profile covers 39,000 or so clones, with around 90% appearing a single time and about 0.2% taken by the ten largest. Sequenced material: blood. The receptors originated from a boy aged 2 to 9 with cystic fibrosis.

The V gene is TRBV2, the J gene TRBJ1-5, with D uncertain. This CDR3 has 16 amino acids. Germline V gives CDR1 SNHLY, CDR2 FYNNEI. V was trimmed by 2 bases and J by 4 bases, leaving 15 bases between them. CDR3 sequence (DNA): TGTGCCAGCAGTGAACTGTACGGCGGATGGAATCAGCCCCAGCATTTT. Protein sequence: CASSELYGGWNQPQHF.

The chain uses TRBV5-1 and TRBJ1-2, with D unresolved. Trimming took off 0 bases at V and 7 bases at J, with 13 bases between the two ends. The CDR3 runs to 14 residues. Germline CDR1 is SGHRS and CDR2 is YFSETQ. CDR3 loop: CASSLDREAPGYTF. The DNA of the CDR3 is TGCGCCAGCAGCTTGGATCGGGAAGCCCCTGGCTACACCTTC. The variable domain in full, completed from reference TRBV5-1 and TRBJ1-2, reads KAGVTQTPRYLIKTRGQQVTLSCSPISGHRSVSWYQQTPGQGLQFLFEYFSETQRNKGNFPGRFSGRQFSNSRSEMNVSTLELGDSALYLCASSLDREAPGYTFGSGTRLTVV.

The rearrangement joins TRBV4-1 to TRBJ2-3; TRBD1 matches at 8 bases. V shed 3 bases and J 6 bases; nucleotides not matched to a gene: 2. This CDR3 is 13 amino acids long. Germline V CDR1 and CDR2: MGHRA, YSYEKL. CDR3 residues: CASSQGDRDTQYF. CDR3 DNA: TGCGCCAGCAGCCAGGGGGACAGGGATACGCAGTATTTT.